This record covers a single T cell receptor (beta chain). Antigen specificity is unknown. This sample is drawn from a study of cytomegalovirus exposure and HLA in healthy donors. Turning to the study itself: Around 85 million unique TCR sequences came from HLA-typed donors in an early release.

A multiplex PCR was run with 60 Vbeta primers and 13 Jbeta primers. The assay was immunoSEQ multiplex PCR, and TCRdb's table has in-frame clones only and misses some. The sample contains 200,000 to 250,000 clones, around 80% of which appear only once. Notes on the study in general: There were reportedly fewer N-insertions in an Asian-associated ancestry cluster than the roughly 670-donor mean, in a later analysis.

The source is a woman aged 55-69 years in good health and CMV-seropositive. Sample: PBMCs.

The CDR3 protein is CASRVGPGRQETQYF. Written as DNA, the CDR3 is TGTGCCAGCCGAGTGGGCCCCGGGAGACAAGAGACCCAGTACTTC. The rearrangement links TRBV6-8 to TRBJ2-5, with a possible D match to TRBD2 (6 bases). The germline V and J ends were trimmed by 8 bases and 2 bases, with 18 bases remaining between them. CDR1 and CDR2 from the germline V gene are MNHGY and SAAAGT. The CDR3 sequence is 15 residues long.